This paragraph covers one T cell receptor beta chain sequence. It was with unique molecular identifiers that the TCRbeta library was prepared. TCRdb redid the calling of the PCR reads with MiXCR, one entry per CDR3 protein. The sample includes roughly 590,000 distinct CDR3 sequences, over 15% of them seen just once. This entry is derived from a study of T-cell reconstitution after alpha-beta-depleted transplantation in children. CDR1 and CDR2 from the germline V gene are LNHNV and YYDKDF (reference sequence). The CDR3 length is 17 residues. V lost 0 bases and J lost 3; bases outside the gene matches: 5.

The material sequenced was PBMCs from the stem cell graft donor, taken from the stem cell graft. The clonotype comes from a human donor who donated a stem cell graft to a child with acute myeloid leukemia. The V gene is TRBV15, the J gene TRBJ2-2, with 9 bases identical to TRBD2. CDR3 coding DNA: TGTGCCACCAGCAGAGAAGCGGGGGGACCCTACACCGGGGAGCTGTTTTTT. Translating gives CATSREAGGPYTGELFF.